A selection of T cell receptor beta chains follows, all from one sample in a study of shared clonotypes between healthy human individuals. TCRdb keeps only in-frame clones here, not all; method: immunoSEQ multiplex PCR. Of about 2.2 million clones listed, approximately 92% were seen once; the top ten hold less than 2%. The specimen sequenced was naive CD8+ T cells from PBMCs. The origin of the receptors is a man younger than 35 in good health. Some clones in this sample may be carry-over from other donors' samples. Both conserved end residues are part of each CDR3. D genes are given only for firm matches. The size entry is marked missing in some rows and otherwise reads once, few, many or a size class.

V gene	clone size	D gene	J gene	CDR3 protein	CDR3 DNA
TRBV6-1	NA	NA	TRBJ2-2	CASSEAPVRPNTGELFF	TGTGCCAGCAGTGAAGCGCCGGTCAGACCAAACACCGGGGAGCTGTTTTTT
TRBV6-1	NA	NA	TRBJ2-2	CASSFGRRNTGELFF	TGTGCCAGCAGCTTTGGACGGAGAAACACCGGGGAGCTGTTTTTT
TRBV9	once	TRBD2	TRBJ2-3	CASSVGGGRADTQYF	TGTGCCAGCAGCGTAGGCGGGGGGCGGGCAGATACGCAGTATTTT
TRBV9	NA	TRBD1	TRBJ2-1	CASSTGDRAPYNEQFF	TGTGCCAGCAGCACGGGGGACAGGGCACCCTACAATGAGCAGTTCTTC
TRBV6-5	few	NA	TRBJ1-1	CASSYGDTEAFF	TGTGCCAGCAGTTACGGGGACACTGAAGCTTTCTTT
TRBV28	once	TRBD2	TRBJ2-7	CASSLWTSGRFYEQYF	TGTGCCAGCAGTTTATGGACTAGCGGGAGGTTTTACGAGCAGTACTTC
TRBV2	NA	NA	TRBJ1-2	CASSEAGVDGYTF	TGTGCCAGCAGTGAAGCGGGGGTGGATGGCTACACCTTC
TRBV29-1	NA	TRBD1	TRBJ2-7	CSVVGTGIAYEQYF	TGCAGCGTTGTCGGGACAGGGATAGCCTACGAGCAGTACTTC
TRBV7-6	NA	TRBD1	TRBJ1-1	CASSLGQGATTEAFF	TGTGCCAGCAGCCTAGGACAGGGGGCGACCACTGAAGCTTTCTTT
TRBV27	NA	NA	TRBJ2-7	CASSPGGGEQYF	TGTGCCAGCAGTCCCGGGGGAGGCGAGCAGTACTTC
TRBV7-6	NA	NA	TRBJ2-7	CASSLDEGGSSYEQYF	TGTGCCAGCAGCTTAGACGAGGGGGGGAGCTCCTACGAGCAGTACTTC
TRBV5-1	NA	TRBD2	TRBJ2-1	CASNVAVSGRDGNEQFF	TGCGCCAGCAACGTTGCGGTGTCCGGGAGGGATGGCAATGAGCAGTTCTTC
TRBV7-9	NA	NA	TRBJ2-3	CASSIPGTSTDTQYF	TGTGCCAGCAGCATTCCAGGGACTAGCACAGATACGCAGTATTTT
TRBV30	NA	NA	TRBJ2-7	CAWSAQGYYEQYF	TGTGCCTGGAGTGCACAGGGATACTACGAGCAGTACTTC
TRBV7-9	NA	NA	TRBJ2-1	CASSLDGSSYNEQFF	TGTGCCAGCAGCTTAGATGGGAGCTCCTACAATGAGCAGTTCTTC
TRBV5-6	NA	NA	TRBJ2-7	CASSSRLVRGPSDYEQYF	TGTGCCAGCAGCTCCCGACTGGTGCGGGGCCCTTCGGACTACGAGCAGTACTTC
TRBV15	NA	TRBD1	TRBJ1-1	CATSTWDRAYTEAFF	TGTGCCACCAGCACTTGGGACAGGGCCTACACTGAAGCTTTCTTT
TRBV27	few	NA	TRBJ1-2	CASSLAQGWGYTF	TGTGCCAGCAGTTTAGCCCAGGGCTGGGGCTACACCTTC
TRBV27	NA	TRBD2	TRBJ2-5	CASGPLAGQETQYF	TGTGCCAGCGGACCCTTAGCGGGCCAAGAGACCCAGTACTTC
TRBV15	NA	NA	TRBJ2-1	CATSEGGRLYNEQFF	TGTGCCACCAGCGAGGGGGGGAGGCTCTACAATGAGCAGTTCTTC
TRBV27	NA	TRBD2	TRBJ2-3	CASSRTSGAPARFTQYF	TGTGCCAGCAGTAGGACTAGCGGGGCGCCGGCCCGGTTTACGCAGTATTTT
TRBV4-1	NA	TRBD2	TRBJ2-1	CASGPGTSGRLYEQFF	TGCGCCAGCGGACCCGGGACTAGCGGGAGGTTGTATGAGCAGTTCTTC
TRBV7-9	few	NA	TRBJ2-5	CASSLAGQLETQYF	TGTGCCAGCAGCTTAGCGGGTCAGCTAGAGACCCAGTACTTC
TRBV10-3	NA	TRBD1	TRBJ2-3	CAISGQTGPLTDTQYF	TGTGCCATCAGTGGACAGACAGGGCCCCTCACAGATACGCAGTATTTT
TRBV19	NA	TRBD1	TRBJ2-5	CASSPGDRGGETQYF	TGTGCCAGTAGCCCTGGGGACAGGGGCGGAGAGACCCAGTACTTC
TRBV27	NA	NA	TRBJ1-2	CASSSTPSQGGRLLNYGYTF	TGTGCCAGCAGTTCAACCCCCTCCCAGGGAGGAAGACTTCTAAACTATGGCTACACCTTC
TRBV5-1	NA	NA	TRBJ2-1	CASSLGKYNEQFF	TGCGCCAGCAGCTTGGGTAAATACAATGAGCAGTTCTTC
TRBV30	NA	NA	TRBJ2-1	CAWSVRVIGGFAGYNEQFF	TGTGCCTGGAGTGTAAGGGTCATTGGGGGTTTTGCCGGATACAATGAGCAGTTCTTC
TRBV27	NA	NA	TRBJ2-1	CASSLGAAYNEQFF	TGTGCCAGCAGTTTAGGAGCCGCCTACAATGAGCAGTTCTTC
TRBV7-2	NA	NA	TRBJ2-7	CASSEPGYEQYF	TGTGCCAGCAGCGAACCGGGATACGAGCAGTACTTC
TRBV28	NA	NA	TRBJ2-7	CASSLTGSSYEQYF	TGTGCCAGCAGTTTGACCGGGTCCTCCTACGAGCAGTACTTC
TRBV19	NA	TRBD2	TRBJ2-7	CASSFGPRAGAYEQYF	TGTGCCAGTAGCTTCGGACCACGAGCGGGGGCCTACGAGCAGTACTTC
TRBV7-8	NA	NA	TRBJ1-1	CASSLRPTNTEAFF	TGTGCCAGCAGCTTAAGGCCAACGAACACTGAAGCTTTCTTT
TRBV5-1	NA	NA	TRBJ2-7	CASSPTSPGRTYEQYF	TGCGCCAGCAGCCCAACGTCCCCAGGACGGACCTACGAGCAGTACTTC
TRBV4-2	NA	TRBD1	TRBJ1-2	CASSQDPQGTGGYGYTF	TGTGCCAGCAGCCAAGATCCCCAGGGGACAGGCGGCTATGGCTACACCTTC
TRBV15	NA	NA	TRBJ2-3	CATSSRSGDTQYF	TGTGCCACCAGCAGTAGGTCGGGAGATACGCAGTATTTT
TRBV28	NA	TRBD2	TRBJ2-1	CASSFRTSGYNEQFF	TGTGCCAGCAGTTTTCGGACTAGCGGTTACAATGAGCAGTTCTTC
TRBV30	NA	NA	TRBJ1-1	CAWSVASEAFF	TGTGCCTGGAGTGTAGCGAGCGAAGCTTTCTTT
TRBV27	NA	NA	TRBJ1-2	CASSAIANLGGYTF	TGTGCCAGCAGTGCAATCGCGAACTTAGGGGGCTACACCTTC
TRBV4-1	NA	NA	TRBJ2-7	CASSLLERGAGGEQYF	TGCGCCAGCAGCCTCCTAGAAAGAGGGGCAGGAGGCGAGCAGTACTTC
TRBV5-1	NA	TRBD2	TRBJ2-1	CASSGPGLAMNNEQFF	TGCGCCAGCAGCGGCCCGGGACTAGCTATGAACAATGAGCAGTTCTTC
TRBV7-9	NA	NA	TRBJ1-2	CAVRTALYTF	TGTGCCGTTCGGACAGCCCTATACACCTTC
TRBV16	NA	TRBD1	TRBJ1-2	CASSQLGQDYGYTF	TGTGCCAGCAGCCAATTAGGACAGGACTATGGCTACACCTTC
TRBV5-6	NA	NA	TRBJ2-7	CASSAGRSYEQYF	TGTGCCAGCAGCGCAGGGAGAAGCTACGAGCAGTACTTC
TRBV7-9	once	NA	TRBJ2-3	CASSLKGRSPTDTQYF	TGTGCCAGCAGCTTAAAGGGCCGGAGCCCGACAGATACGCAGTATTTT
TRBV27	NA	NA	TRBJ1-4	CASSLFPPGHPNEKLFF	TGTGCCAGCAGTTTATTTCCCCCGGGACATCCAAATGAAAAACTGTTTTTT
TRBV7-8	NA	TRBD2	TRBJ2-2	CASSRSGSRAGELFF	TGTGCCAGCAGCAGAAGCGGGAGTAGGGCCGGGGAGCTGTTTTTT
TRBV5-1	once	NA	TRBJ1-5	CASSLDGAGRGQPQHF	TGCGCCAGCAGCTTGGACGGGGCAGGGCGAGGTCAGCCCCAGCATTTT
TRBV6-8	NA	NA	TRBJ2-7	CDTSGRNDEQYF	TGTGATACTTCAGGGAGGAACGACGAGCAGTACTTC
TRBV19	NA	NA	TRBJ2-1	CASSIRDRRGDEQFF	TGTGCCAGTAGTATCAGGGATAGGAGAGGCGATGAGCAGTTCTTC
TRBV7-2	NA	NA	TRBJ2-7	CASSFAAYEQYF	TGTGCCAGCAGCTTCGCTGCCTACGAGCAGTACTTC
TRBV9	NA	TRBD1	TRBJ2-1	CASRAGTVYNEQFF	TGTGCCAGCAGGGCCGGGACAGTATACAATGAGCAGTTCTTC
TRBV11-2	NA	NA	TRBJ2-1	CASSLTTDEQFF	TGTGCCAGCAGCCTCACAACGGATGAGCAGTTCTTC
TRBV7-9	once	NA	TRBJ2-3	CASSPMQTDTQYF	TGTGCCAGCAGCCCTATGCAGACAGATACGCAGTATTTT
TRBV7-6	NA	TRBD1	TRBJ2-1	CASSPGLTGVLYNEQFF	TGTGCCAGCAGTCCAGGCTTGACAGGGGTTTTGTACAATGAGCAGTTCTTC
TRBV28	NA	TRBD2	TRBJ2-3	CASSLPSSGSLTDTQYF	TGTGCCAGCAGTTTACCGTCTAGCGGGAGCCTCACAGATACGCAGTATTTT